This T cell receptor beta chain came from a study of CD8 T cells in ankylosing spondylitis. Study results and caveats: Reports say disease-linked clones showed up significantly more in matched ankylosing spondylitis synovial fluid.

In TCRdb, the 5' RACE reads were re-called with MiXCR into one record per CDR3 protein. This repertoire shows under 250,000 distinct CDR3 sequences, approximately 7.6% found once; its top ten account for more than 4%. In its sample, this clonotype was seen a few times. Its antigen is unknown. Sequencing used blood, either unsorted or a sorted T cell fraction (not recorded which). The sequence came from a female donor with ankylosing spondylitis or in good health (not recorded which).

The CDR3: CASSQVGSPGETQYF. In nucleotides, the CDR3 is TGCGCCAGCAGCCAAGTAGGGTCTCCGGGAGAGACCCAGTACTTC. The genes are TRBV4-3 and TRBJ2-5, with D unclear. The CDR3 consists of 15 residues. Germline CDR1 and CDR2: LGHNA and YSLEER. Trimming cost V 1 base and J 4 bases, with 13 bases left between them.